This TCR beta chain was recovered during a study of blood T cells in healthy people across ages. General study findings and limits: Naive and antigen-experienced cells could not be conclusively compared, given unsorted PBMCs.

This clonotype was picked up a small number of times. Its cognate antigen is unknown. V was clipped by 3 bases and J by 2 bases, with 20 bases between them. CDR3 length equals 18 residues. Germline CDR1 is MDHEN and CDR2 is SYDVKM. A J-beta primer mix and a sample-barcoded 5' primer were used in a second PCR of about 6 to 12 cycles. TCRdb fed the 5' RACE reads into MiXCR, producing one record per CDR3 protein. The repertoire holds 750,000 to 1,000,000 distinct CDR3 sequences, with 25% to 35% as singletons. These data also featured in a second study, about T cells of mothers and their children. That work adds: Each mother gave over 9.5 million TCR beta CDR3 reads; each child, about 2.9 million. Pairs that are related and pairs that are unrelated have TCR recombination output shaped similarly by thymic selection.

This clonotype was sampled from a woman in her forties in good health. The V gene is TRBV28, the J gene TRBJ1-5, with D unclear. The sample taken for sequencing was blood. The DNA of the CDR3 is TGTGCCAGCAGTTTCCCCCTCTCTGGGCGCTTGGGCAATCAGCCCCAGCATTTT. This sequence encodes CASSFPLSGRLGNQPQHF. Full variable domain (outside the CDR3, taken from reference TRBV28 and TRBJ1-5): DVKVTQSSRYLVKRTGEKVFLECVQDMDHENMFWYRQDPGLGLRLIYFSYDVKMKEKGDIPEGYSVSREKKERFSLILESASTNQTSMYLCASSFPLSGRLGNQPQHFGDGTRLSIL.